This T cell receptor beta chain was identified in a study of blood T cell repertoires in COVID-19. CDR1 is MDHEN and CDR2 is SYDVKM in the germline V gene. The CDR3 has 10 amino acids. V gave up 8 bases and J gave up 7 bases, with 6 bases separating them. Profiling relied on immunoSEQ multiplex PCR, and the TCRdb table lists in-frame clones only, not all of them. The sample lists fewer than 250,000 clones; roughly 82% were seen once. The chain recombines TRBV28 with TRBJ1-5; the D is unclear. Sequences were obtained from peripheral blood. The receptor's source is a woman at least 80 years old with COVID-19, enrolled during active disease. CDR3 bases: TGTGCCAGCCCTGGCCAGCCCCAGCATTTT. It yields the protein CASPGQPQHF.